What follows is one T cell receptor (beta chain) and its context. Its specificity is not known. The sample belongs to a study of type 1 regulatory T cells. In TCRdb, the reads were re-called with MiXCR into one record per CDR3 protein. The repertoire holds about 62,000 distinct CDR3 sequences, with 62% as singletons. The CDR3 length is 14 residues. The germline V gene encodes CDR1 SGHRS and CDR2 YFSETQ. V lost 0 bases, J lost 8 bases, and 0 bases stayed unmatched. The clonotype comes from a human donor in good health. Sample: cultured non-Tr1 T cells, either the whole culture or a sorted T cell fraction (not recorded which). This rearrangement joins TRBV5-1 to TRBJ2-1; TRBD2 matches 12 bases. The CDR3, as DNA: TGCGCCAGCAGCTTGGGACTAGCGGGAGATGAGCAGTTCTTC. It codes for CASSLGLAGDEQFF. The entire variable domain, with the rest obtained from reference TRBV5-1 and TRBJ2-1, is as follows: KAGVTQTPRYLIKTRGQQVTLSCSPISGHRSVSWYQQTPGQGLQFLFEYFSETQRNKGNFPGRFSGRQFSNSRSEMNVSTLELGDSALYLCASSLGLAGDEQFFGPGTRLTVL.